The clone carrying this TCR beta chain was counted between two and nine times. Its specificity is not known. No fewer than 6 micrograms of total RNA were isolated from every sample. With a J-beta primer mix and a sample-barcoded 5' primer, a second PCR ran about 6 to 11 cycles. Each CDR3 protein gets one entry after TCRdb re-called the 5' RACE reads with MiXCR. The sample holds about 1.5 million distinct CDR3 sequences; roughly two fifths are singletons and the top ten take under 5%. The data originate from a study of blood T cells in healthy people across ages. Regarding the study as a whole: Age advanced and TCR beta diversity per million T cells fell, roughly linearly. The donors' CMV status was not determined, possibly confounding changes in expanded clonotypes. The study could not conclusively compare naive and antigen-experienced cells, given its unsorted PBMCs.

The length of the CDR3 is 16 residues. The ends were cut back, 0 bases at V and 6 bases at J, with 17 bases in the middle. Germline CDR1 DFQATT, CDR2 SNEGSKA (reference sequence). The TCR comes from a woman aged 18-29 years in good health. Input material: blood. The chain is built from TRBV20-1 and TRBJ2-2; a possible D gene is TRBD1 (6 bases). The CDR3 DNA reads as TGCAGTGCTAGAGACCCACGGGACATTTTTTCCGGGGAGCTGTTTTTT. Protein: CSARDPRDIFSGELFF.